This TCR beta chain was retrieved from a study of regulatory T cells in long-lasting Graves disease. The CDR3 has 18 amino acids. The germline V gene encodes CDR1 DFQATT and CDR2 SNEGSKA (reference sequence). Trimming removed 6 bases at V and 9 bases at J, with 30 bases between. Sample time point: newly diagnosed GD, antithyroid drugs for less than 3 months. Generation of the TCR library employed RNA extracted from PBMCs. Around 9.9 milliliters of peripheral blood went into EDTA tubes. Of note for this clonotype: Its antigen is not identified.

Points from the study as a whole: Persistent disease favored TRBV28, TRBJ1-2 and TRBJ2-5.

To make TCR beta libraries, researchers used iRepertoire HTBI primers and Arm-PCR of CDR3 regions. As handled by the study authors: Identification yielded around 68 TRBV and under 15 TRBJ segments across samples. Using its own MiXCR run on the multiplex PCR reads, TCRdb lists one record per CDR3 protein. These V and J calls originate from TCRdb's pipeline instead of the authors' own analysis. Counted here are a few hundred thousand distinct CDR3 sequences, 20% to 25% occurring once; the ten biggest clones make up about 15%. The chain combines TRBV20-1 with TRBJ1-6; a possible D gene is TRBD1 (5 bases). This clonotype originated in a female donor with Graves disease. Sequences were derived from peripheral blood mononuclear cells (PBMCs), sampled at new diagnosis, from a patient treated with antithyroid drugs. The CDR3 is CSARPGTAGSVFGSPLHF. CDR3 DNA: TGCAGTGCGAGACCCGGGACGGCCGGGTCGGTTTTTGGTTCACCCCTCCACTTT.